These T cell receptor beta chains were read from a single sample in a study of T cell changes during pregnancy in multiple sclerosis. The repertoire was sequenced with immunoSEQ multiplex PCR; TCRdb's copy has only in-frame clones and lacks some. The sample contains more than 55,000 clones, 80% to 95% of which appear only once. The starting material was peripheral blood, obtained in the first trimester of pregnancy. The receptors were sampled from a female donor in good health, enrolled as a control in a pregnancy study. The CDR3 runs from the conserved cysteine through the conserved F or W. The order of the fields is CDR3 DNA, CDR3 protein, J gene, D gene, V gene, clone size. A D gene is named only where the DNA matches it firmly. Clone size is stated in some rows and not others, as once, few, many or a class when expanded.

DNA: TGTGCCAGCAGTTGGAGGGGCCATAACTCCTACGAGCAGTACTTC
CDR3: CASSWRGHNSYEQYF
J: TRBJ2-7
D: NA
V: TRBV2
size: NA

DNA: TGTGCCAGCTCACCTAGCGGACGCACAGATACGCAGTATTTT
CDR3: CASSPSGRTDTQYF
J: TRBJ2-3
D: NA
V: TRBV18
size: NA

DNA: TGTGCCAGCAGTTTTGGAGAGAACACCGGGGAGCTGTTTTTT
CDR3: CASSFGENTGELFF
J: TRBJ2-2
D: NA
V: TRBV28
size: NA

DNA: TGTGCCAGCAGTGAAGGCGGAGAGCAGTTCTTC
CDR3: CASSEGGEQFF
J: TRBJ2-1
D: NA
V: TRBV2
size: NA

DNA: TGTGCCAGCAGCTTAGGACAAGGAAACACTGAAGCTTTCTTT
CDR3: CASSLGQGNTEAFF
J: TRBJ1-1
D: NA
V: TRBV7-9
size: NA

DNA: TGTGCCAGCAGACGGGGTTTGGAGACCAATCAGCCCCAGCATTTT
CDR3: CASRRGLETNQPQHF
J: TRBJ1-5
D: NA
V: TRBV6-1
size: NA

DNA: TGTGCCAGCAGCCGCGTTGTTAATACGGGACTAGCGGACTCCTACGAGCAGTACTTC
CDR3: CASSRVVNTGLADSYEQYF
J: TRBJ2-7
D: TRBD2
V: TRBV4-2
size: NA

DNA: TGTGCCATCAGTGAGGGCGGACTAGCGGGAACCTATGAGCAGTTCTTC
CDR3: CAISEGGLAGTYEQFF
J: TRBJ2-1
D: TRBD2
V: TRBV10-3
size: NA

DNA: TGTGCCAGCAGCTCCCGGGACACCGGGGAGCTGTTTTTT
CDR3: CASSSRDTGELFF
J: TRBJ2-2
D: NA
V: TRBV9
size: NA

DNA: TGCGCCAGCAGCCCCTCAGGGGGAAGCTCCTACAATGAGCAGTTCTTC
CDR3: CASSPSGGSSYNEQFF
J: TRBJ2-1
D: TRBD1
V: TRBV5-1
size: NA

DNA: TGTGCCAGCAGTTTAAGGCCATCAGGGGGGTTCTACGAGCAGTACTTC
CDR3: CASSLRPSGGFYEQYF
J: TRBJ2-7
D: NA
V: TRBV27
size: NA

DNA: TGTGCCAGCTCACCTGGGGAGTCCGGATACGAGCAGTACTTC
CDR3: CASSPGESGYEQYF
J: TRBJ2-7
D: NA
V: TRBV18
size: NA

DNA: TGTGCCAGCAGTTTAGTCCCACTAGCGGGAGGCCACAATGAGCAGTTCTTC
CDR3: CASSLVPLAGGHNEQFF
J: TRBJ2-1
D: TRBD2
V: TRBV27
size: few

DNA: TGCGCCAGCAGGGCGGGAGACTCTTCCGAGCAGTACTTC
CDR3: CASRAGDSSEQYF
J: TRBJ2-7
D: TRBD2
V: TRBV5-1
size: NA

DNA: TGTGCCAGCAGCCCGTTGAGGGAGTGGAACACCGGGGAGCTGTTTTTT
CDR3: CASSPLREWNTGELFF
J: TRBJ2-2
D: NA
V: TRBV6-6
size: NA

DNA: TGCGCCAGCAGCCAAGAGGAACGGGACTCCTACGAGCAGTACTTC
CDR3: CASSQEERDSYEQYF
J: TRBJ2-7
D: NA
V: TRBV4-1
size: few

DNA: TGCGCCAGCAGCTTGGGGGGGGGCGCTTACACTGAAGCTTTCTTT
CDR3: CASSLGGGAYTEAFF
J: TRBJ1-1
D: NA
V: TRBV5-1
size: NA

DNA: TGTGCCAGTAGTCAGGGGGCTGGGGCCAACGTCCTGACTTTC
CDR3: CASSQGAGANVLTF
J: TRBJ2-6
D: TRBD1
V: TRBV19
size: NA

DNA: TGCGCCAGCAGCTTTCGGACGGGGACCTACGAGCAGTACTTC
CDR3: CASSFRTGTYEQYF
J: TRBJ2-7
D: NA
V: TRBV5-1
size: NA

DNA: TGTGCCAGTAAAGATTCGGGGAGAGCAGATACGCAGTATTTT
CDR3: CASKDSGRADTQYF
J: TRBJ2-3
D: NA
V: TRBV19
size: NA

DNA: TGTGCCAGCAGTCCCAGGACTAGCGGGAGGGCCGGAGAGACCCAGTACTTC
CDR3: CASSPRTSGRAGETQYF
J: TRBJ2-5
D: TRBD2
V: TRBV27
size: NA

DNA: TGTGCCAGCAGCCTGGGACTCAACCTTAACAATGAGCAGTTCTTC
CDR3: CASSLGLNLNNEQFF
J: TRBJ2-1
D: NA
V: TRBV5-4
size: NA

DNA: TGTGCCAGCAGTTCCCCGGAGCGCGTTGGCTACAATGAGCAGTTCTTC
CDR3: CASSSPERVGYNEQFF
J: TRBJ2-1
D: NA
V: TRBV6-6
size: NA

DNA: TGTGCCAGCAGCTTAGGGGTGCCGGGGGAGCAGTACTTC
CDR3: CASSLGVPGEQYF
J: TRBJ2-7
D: NA
V: TRBV11-2
size: NA

DNA: TGCAGTTCTACCCGGGGTGAGACCCAGTACTTC
CDR3: CSSTRGETQYF
J: TRBJ2-5
D: NA
V: TRBV20-1
size: NA

DNA: TGTGCCAGTAGTATATCACTGGCAGGGGCGAATCAGCCCCAGCATTTT
CDR3: CASSISLAGANQPQHF
J: TRBJ1-5
D: NA
V: TRBV19
size: NA

DNA: TGTGCCAGCAGCACAGGGGGAGTTAAGCCCCAGCATTTT
CDR3: CASSTGGVKPQHF
J: TRBJ1-5
D: TRBD1
V: TRBV2
size: NA

DNA: TGTGCCAGCAGCGCCTTCAATGAGCAGTTCTTC
CDR3: CASSAFNEQFF
J: TRBJ2-1
D: NA
V: TRBV9
size: NA

DNA: TGTGCCAGCAGTGGTACGGTACCGGAGCAGTACTTC
CDR3: CASSGTVPEQYF
J: TRBJ2-7
D: NA
V: TRBV2
size: NA

DNA: TGTGCCAGTAGTATTATCCCTGTAATCTTAAGGGGAGGGGCCAACGTCCTGACTTTC
CDR3: CASSIIPVILRGGANVLTF
J: TRBJ2-6
D: NA
V: TRBV19
size: NA

DNA: TGTGCCAGCGGCCCTGGCGGGACGGGGGGCGGGGAGCTGTTTTTT
CDR3: CASGPGGTGGGELFF
J: TRBJ2-2
D: TRBD2
V: TRBV7-2
size: NA

DNA: TGTGCCAGCAGCCCGGGACTAGCCCCCTACGAGCAGTACTTC
CDR3: CASSPGLAPYEQYF
J: TRBJ2-7
D: TRBD2
V: TRBV5-8
size: NA